This is a list of T cell receptor beta chains from one sample in a study of blood T cell repertoires in COVID-19. Only in-frame clones appear in the TCRdb table, and some are missing; sequencing was by immunoSEQ multiplex PCR. The top ten hold around 6% of the sample, which has approximately 40,000 clones, around 90% seen once. The sample was peripheral blood. The source of these receptors is a woman older than 75 with acute or convalescent COVID-19. CDR3s include the opening cysteine and the closing phenylalanine or tryptophan. The order of the fields is V gene, CDR3 length, CDR3 protein.

v_call: TRBV5-5; cdr3_length: 14; cdr3_aa: CASSWTGSPYGYTF
v_call: TRBV5-5; cdr3_length: 12; cdr3_aa: CASSLGTGSKVF
v_call: TRBV5-1; cdr3_length: 15; cdr3_aa: CASSLETSGGETQYF
v_call: TRBV5-4; cdr3_length: 14; cdr3_aa: CASSLGQGAYEQYF
v_call: TRBV18; cdr3_length: 16; cdr3_aa: CASSPNWGGARNEQFF
v_call: TRBV5-1; cdr3_length: 16; cdr3_aa: CASSPDGTGLIQPQHF
v_call: TRBV29-1; cdr3_length: 12; cdr3_aa: CSAIQGRETQYF
v_call: TRBV5-4; cdr3_length: 15; cdr3_aa: CASSLDQGSVTEAFF
v_call: TRBV4-3; cdr3_length: 15; cdr3_aa: CASSLLVGAPGELFF
v_call: TRBV7-9; cdr3_length: 17; cdr3_aa: CASSKTSGGANTGELFF
v_call: TRBV11-2; cdr3_length: 17; cdr3_aa: CASSLGIGTGSTDTQYF
v_call: TRBV7-9; cdr3_length: 17; cdr3_aa: CASSRLGGQGGTGELFF